This record looks at one T cell receptor beta chain sequence and its context. Antigen unknown. In TCRdb, the 5' RACE reads were re-called with MiXCR into one record per CDR3 protein. The data contain about 350,000 distinct CDR3 sequences, roughly an eighth of them singletons. The data stem from a study of T-cell memory formation after mild COVID-19. The overall study: Largely donor-specific sequence clusters came from two donors. Study-level findings and limits: Pre-infection memory already had some responding clones, implying cross-reactive memory joined. The main location of contracting CD4+ clones was CM and EM, and that of contracting CD8+ clones was EMRA.

Trimming removed 6 bases from V and 0 bases from J, with 11 bases in between. Germline assignment: CDR1 MNHNY and CDR2 SVGAGI (reference sequence). The CDR3 has 14 residues. This TCR derives from a man between 18 and 29 years old who had mild COVID-19 (a few samples of this study predate the infection). Cell type and time point are not known. The V and J genes are TRBV6-6 and TRBJ1-1; no clear D. The sequenced sample consisted of PBMCs or a T cell subset sorted from them (not recorded which). The CDR3 DNA sequence: TGTGCCAGCAGACGAAGCGGATTGAACACTGAAGCTTTCTTT. As protein: CASRRSGLNTEAFF.